This T cell receptor (beta chain) is drawn from a study of CD8 T cells in Susac syndrome. The CDR3 has 15 amino acids. The germline gives CDR1 SEHNR, CDR2 FQNEAQ (reference sequence). Losses at the gene ends were 3 bases for V and 2 bases for J; bases not matched to a gene: 5. Reverse transcription of roughly 0.5 to 1 ug RNA was performed with random hexamers. immunoSEQ multiplex PCR amplified TCR beta CDR3 across 54 Vbeta, 13 Jbeta. Each CDR3 protein gets one entry after TCRdb re-called the immunoSEQ multiplex PCR reads with MiXCR. The data show roughly 400,000 distinct CDR3 sequences, 85% to 90% seen once. This clonotype has just one count. CD8+ and CD4+ T cells from blood underwent TCR beta sequencing, which was carried out in a high-throughput format. The multiple sclerosis control group was made up of treatment-naive patients with stable or active relapsing-remitting disease. Negative magnetic isolation gave CD8+ and CD4+ cells; FACS enriched CD8+ TEMRA.

This TCR was recovered from a human donor with multiple sclerosis. Source material: CD8+ T cells from PBMCs. The V and J genes are TRBV7-9 and TRBJ2-3; 7 nucleotides match TRBD1. The chain's CDR3 is CASSFTTGDTDTQYF. The CDR3 DNA sequence: TGTGCCAGCAGCTTCACCACAGGGGACACAGATACGCAGTATTTT.